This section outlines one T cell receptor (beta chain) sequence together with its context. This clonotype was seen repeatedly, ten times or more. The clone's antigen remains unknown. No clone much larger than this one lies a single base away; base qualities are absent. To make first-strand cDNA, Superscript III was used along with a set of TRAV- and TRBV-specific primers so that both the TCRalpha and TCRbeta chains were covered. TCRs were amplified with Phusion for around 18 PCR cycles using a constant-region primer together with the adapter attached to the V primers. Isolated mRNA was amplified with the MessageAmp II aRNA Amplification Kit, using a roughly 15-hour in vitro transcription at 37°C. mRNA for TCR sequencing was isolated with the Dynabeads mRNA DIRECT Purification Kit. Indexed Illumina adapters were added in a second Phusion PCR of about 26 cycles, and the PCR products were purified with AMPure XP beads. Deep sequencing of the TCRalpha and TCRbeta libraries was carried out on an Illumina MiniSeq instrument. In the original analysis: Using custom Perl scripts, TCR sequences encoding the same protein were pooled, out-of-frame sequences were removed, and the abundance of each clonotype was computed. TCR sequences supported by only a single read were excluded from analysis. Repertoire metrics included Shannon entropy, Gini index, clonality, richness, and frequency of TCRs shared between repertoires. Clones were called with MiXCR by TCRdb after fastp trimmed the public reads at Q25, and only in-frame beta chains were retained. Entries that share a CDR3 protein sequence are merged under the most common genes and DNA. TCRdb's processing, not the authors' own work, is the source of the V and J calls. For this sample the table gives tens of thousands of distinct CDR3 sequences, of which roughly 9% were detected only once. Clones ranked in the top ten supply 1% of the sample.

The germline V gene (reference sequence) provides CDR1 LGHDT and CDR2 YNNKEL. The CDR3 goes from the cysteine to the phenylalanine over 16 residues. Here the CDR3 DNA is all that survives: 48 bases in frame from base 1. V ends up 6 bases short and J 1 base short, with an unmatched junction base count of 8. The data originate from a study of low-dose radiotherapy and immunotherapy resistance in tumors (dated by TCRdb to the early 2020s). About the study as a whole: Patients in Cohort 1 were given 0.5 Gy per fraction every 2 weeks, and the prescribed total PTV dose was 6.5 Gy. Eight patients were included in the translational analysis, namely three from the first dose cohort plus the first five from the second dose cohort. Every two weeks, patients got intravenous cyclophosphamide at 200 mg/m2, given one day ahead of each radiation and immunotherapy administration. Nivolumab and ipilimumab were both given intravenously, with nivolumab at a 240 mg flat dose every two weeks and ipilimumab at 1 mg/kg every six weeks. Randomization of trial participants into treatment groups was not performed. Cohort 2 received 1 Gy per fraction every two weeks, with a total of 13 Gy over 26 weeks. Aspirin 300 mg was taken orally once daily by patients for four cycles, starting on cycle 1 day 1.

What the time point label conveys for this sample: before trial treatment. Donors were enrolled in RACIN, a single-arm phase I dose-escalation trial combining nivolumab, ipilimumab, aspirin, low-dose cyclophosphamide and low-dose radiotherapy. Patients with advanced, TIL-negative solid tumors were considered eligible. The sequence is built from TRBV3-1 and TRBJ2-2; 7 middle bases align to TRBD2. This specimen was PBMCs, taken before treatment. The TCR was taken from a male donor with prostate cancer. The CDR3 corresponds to CASSPPTSRNTGELFF. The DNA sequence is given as TGTGCCAGCAGTCCCCCGACTAGCAGGAACACCGGGGAGCTGTTTTTT. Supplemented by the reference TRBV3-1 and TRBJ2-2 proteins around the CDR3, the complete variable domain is DTAVSQTPKYLVTQMGNDKSIKCEQNLGHDTMYWYKQDSKKFLKIMFSYNNKELIINETVPNRFSPKSPDKAHLNLHINSLELGDSAVYFCASSPPTSRNTGELFFGEGSRLTVL.